These 19 T cell receptor beta chains originate from one sample sequenced in a study of blood T cell repertoires in COVID-19. Here immunoSEQ multiplex PCR was the method, and the copy in TCRdb shows in-frame clones only, minus some. The sample shows 250,000 to 300,000 clones, around 85% of them seen only once. Material for sequencing was peripheral blood. Every receptor here comes from a man aged 45 to 65 with active or convalescent COVID-19.

The gene calls are TRBV9 and TRBJ1-3; D possibly corresponds to TRBD1 (6 bases). CDR3 length: 16 residues. From germline, CDR1 is SGDLS and CDR2 YYNGEE. Trimming pared 2 bases from V and 3 bases from J, leaving 15 bases between. Here the CDR3 DNA reads TGTGCCAGCAGCGTGGACCCAGGGGCTTTTGGAAACACCATATATTTT. Translation gives CASSVDPGAFGNTIYF.

V is TRBV14 and J is TRBJ2-5, with TRBD1 as a possible D gene (5 bases). Germline V gene data show CDR1 as SGHDN and CDR2 as FVKESK. The CDR3 runs 15 residues. Trimming removed 3 bases at V and 5 bases at J, with 16 bases between. The CDR3 bases are TGTGCCAGCAGCCAGGACACCCTTAGGGGTGAGACCCAGTACTTC. As protein: CASSQDTLRGETQYF. Full variable domain (missing parts from reference TRBV14 and TRBJ2-5): EAGVTQFPSHSVIEKGQTVTLRCDPISGHDNLYWYRRVMGKEIKFLLHFVKESKQDESGMPNNRFLAERTGGTYSTLKVQPAELEDSGVYFCASSQDTLRGETQYFGPGTRLLVL.

The sample holds a few counts of this clone. The chain carries TRBV3-1 (or the pseudogene TRBV3-2) and TRBJ2-7, with 10 positions matching TRBD1. In germline, CDR1 is LGHDT, CDR2 YNNKEL (reference sequence). CDR3 size: 15 residues. Unmatched junction bases numbered 16, after V lost 4 bases and J lost 13 bases. CDR3 nucleotide sequence: TGTGCCAGCAGCCCAAAGGACAGGGGGGGTATCGGCCTTTACTTC. It translates to CASSPKDRGGIGLYF.

The chain employs TRBV7-9 and TRBJ1-3; TRBD1 agrees at 8 bases. Germline assignment: CDR1 SEHNR and CDR2 FQNEAQ (reference sequence). Germline trimming cut 2 bases from V and 6 bases from J; bases unmatched to any gene: 3. The CDR3 spans 14 residues. Here the CDR3 reads CASSLSQGVNTIYF. CDR3 nucleotide sequence: TGTGCCAGCAGCTTATCACAGGGGGTAAACACCATATATTTT.

There are many counts of this clone. The V gene is TRBV9, the J gene TRBJ2-1, with 11 bases aligning to TRBD2. The CDR3 has 15 amino acids. Germline V gene sequence: CDR1 SGDLS, CDR2 YYNGEE. Trimming took 4 bases from V and 8 from J; bases not matched to a gene: 8. In DNA, the CDR3 is TGTGCCAGCAGCTTAACTAGCGGGAGTTATCATGAGCAGTTCTTC. Residues: CASSLTSGSYHEQFF.

The CDR3 here is CASSLFRQNNEQFF. CDR3 nucleotides: TGTGCCAGCAGTTTATTTCGACAGAACAATGAGCAGTTCTTC. The V and J genes are TRBV27 and TRBJ2-1; TRBD1 is a possible D gene (5 bases). There are 14 residues in the CDR3. V gave up 1 base and J gave up 5 bases, with 9 bases separating them. Germline CDR1 is MNHEY and CDR2 is SMNVEV (reference sequence).

V is TRBV12-5 and J is TRBJ2-2; no reliable D call. The V end lost 1 base, the J end lost 6 bases, and 3 bases lay between the germline ends. Germline V gives CDR1 LGHNT, CDR2 FRNRAP. CDR3 size: 12 residues. For the CDR3, the DNA is TGTGCTAGTGGTTTGGGGCCCGGGGAGCTGTTTTTT. This codes for CASGLGPGELFF.

The V call is TRBV27, the J call TRBJ2-3, with D perhaps TRBD1 (5 bases). CDR1 and CDR2 (germline): MNHEY, SMNVEV (reference sequence). Trimming stripped 3 bases from V and 4 bases from J, with 8 bases between. The CDR3 length is 13 residues. The CDR3 spells CASSLWGSDTQYF. The CDR3 bases are TGTGCCAGCAGTTTGTGGGGCTCAGATACGCAGTATTTT.

V usage is TRBV30 and J usage is TRBJ2-3; 8 bases line up with TRBD2. The trim removed 4 bases at V and 4 bases at J, leaving 7 bases unmatched. The CDR3 runs to 14 residues. CDR1 is GTSNPN and CDR2 is SVGIG in the germline V gene (reference sequence). The CDR3 region has the DNA TGTGCCTGGACGAGCGGGAGTTGGGCAGATACGCAGTATTTT. It is translated as CAWTSGSWADTQYF. The full variable domain, its missing parts supplied by reference TRBV30 and TRBJ2-3, is SQTIHQWPATLVQPVGSPLSLECTVEGTSNPNLYWYRQAAGRGLQLLFYSVGIGQISSEVPQNLSASRPQDRQFILSSKKLLLSDSGFYLCAWTSGSWADTQYFGPGTRLTVL.

DNA for the CDR3: TGTGCCATCGGGATCCTGGGGAATGAGCAGTTCTTC. The encoded protein is CAIGILGNEQFF. The V and J genes are TRBV24-1 and TRBJ2-1; possible D gene TRBD2, 5 bases. Trimming took off 11 bases at V and 7 bases at J, with 14 bases between the two ends. Germline loops: CDR1 KGHDR, CDR2 SFDVKD. The CDR3 sequence is 12 residues long.

This rearrangement joins TRBV20-1 to TRBJ2-1; 7 positions agree with TRBD2. This CDR3 contains 17 residues. CDR1 and CDR2 from the germline V gene are DFQATT and SNEGSKA (reference sequence). The V gene end was trimmed by 3 bases and the J gene end by 0 bases; junction bases not matched to a gene: 11. The CDR3 protein is CSASWLADFTSYNEQFF. The CDR3 nucleotides are TGCAGTGCTAGTTGGCTAGCGGATTTTACCTCCTACAATGAGCAGTTCTTC.

This clone was seen a single time. The rearrangement links TRBV5-5 to TRBJ1-1, with TRBD1 matching 8 bases. The germline gives CDR1 SGHKS, CDR2 YYEKEE (reference sequence). This CDR3 has 18 residues. J gave up 0 bases and V 3 bases, and 13 bases lay outside the gene matches. The CDR3 here is CASSSTRGRGVLNTEAFF. As DNA, the CDR3 is TGTGCCAGCAGCTCGACCAGGGGGCGCGGGGTTCTGAACACTGAAGCTTTCTTT.

This clone turned up a few times. J is TRBJ2-7 and V is TRBV20-1; TRBD2 is a possible D gene (6 bases). The V end lost 3 bases, the J end lost 5 bases, and 8 bases lay between the germline ends. The V gene's germline CDR1 is DFQATT and CDR2 SNEGSKA (reference sequence). The CDR3 sequence is 11 residues long. CDR3 DNA: TGCAGTGCTAGGGACTACAACGAGCAGTACTTC. Amino acids: CSARDYNEQYF.

CDR3 in amino acids: CASRSSLPQGYTF. The DNA for the CDR3 is TGTGCCAGCAGATCCAGCCTACCGCAGGGGTACACCTTC. The chain employs TRBV6-5 and TRBJ1-2; D may be TRBD1 (6 bases). The germline V gene encodes CDR1 MNHEY and CDR2 SVGAGI. V was pared by 6 bases and J by 11 bases, with 19 bases between. The CDR3 has 13 residues.

The gene calls are TRBV14 and TRBJ2-1; D call uncertain. The V and J ends lost 6 bases and 4 bases respectively, with 7 bases between them. The CDR3 sequence is 12 residues long. Per germline, CDR1 SGHDN and CDR2 FVKESK. The CDR3 region has the DNA TGTGCCAGCAGTCCCGGGTACAATGAGCAGTTCTTC. Translated: CASSPGYNEQFF.

Regarding this clone: A read error may account for a junction end that differs from germline. V gene TRBV7-7 combines with J gene TRBJ2-7, with 7 bases identical to TRBD2. The CDR3 consists of 15 residues. Germline loops: CDR1 SSHAT, CDR2 FNYEAQ (reference sequence). The CDR3 DNA reads TGTGCTAGCAGCTTAGCCGCGGGAGTGTCCTACGAGCAGTACTTC. Translating gives CASSLAAGVSYEQYF.

The gene calls are TRBV4-3 and TRBJ2-5, with 10 positions matching TRBD2. Germline V gene sequence: CDR1 LGHNA, CDR2 YSLEER. Trimming removed 0 bases from V and 4 bases from J; junction bases left unmatched: 8. The CDR3 runs 17 residues. CDR3 in DNA: TGCGCCAGCAGCCAAGATTGGGCTAGCGGGAGCCCAGAGACCCAGTACTTC. Its protein is CASSQDWASGSPETQYF.

This chain uses TRBV30 with TRBJ2-1; 8 bases agree with TRBD2. The V gene's germline CDR1 is GTSNPN and CDR2 SVGIG (reference sequence). Trimming at V came to 2 bases and at J to 11 bases, leaving 5 bases not matched to a gene. The CDR3 spans 12 residues. This CDR3 is CAWSPPGGKQFF. DNA of the CDR3: TGTGCCTGGAGTCCGCCGGGGGGGAAGCAGTTCTTC.

V and J are TRBV4-1 and TRBJ1-4; no clear D gene. The germline V gene encodes CDR1 MGHRA and CDR2 YSYEKL. This CDR3 region has 12 residues. Trimming pared 4 bases from V and 8 bases from J, leaving 8 bases between. This CDR3 is CASSPSIEKLFF. For the CDR3, the DNA is TGCGCCAGCAGCCCATCTATCGAAAAACTGTTTTTT.